Here is one T cell receptor (beta chain) with its context. Its antigen is not known. The read ends 3 residues shy of where the CDR3 ends; the end is completed using the germline J gene. This record belongs to a study of Tregs in tolerant kidney transplant recipients. General study results and limits: In tolerant patients, donor-specific Tregs outgrew total Tregs, suggesting antigen-driven expansion. Biological reproducibility was not directly addressed in this study. Activated donor B cell expansion appeared to reveal the most relevant donor-specific TCRbeta repertoire.

Produced via immunoSEQ multiplex PCR; TCRdb's table is partial and in-frame only. The sample holds tens of thousands of clones. Recipients received nonmyeloablative bone marrow transplants from related graft donors, with transient mixed chimerism. The CDR3 extends over 14 amino acids. V gave up 5 bases and J gave up 6 bases, with 14 bases separating them. Germline V gene data show CDR1 as SGHTA and CDR2 as FQGNSA. The chain carries TRBV7-2 and TRBJ2-4; the D is unclear. The TCR originated in a human patient who received a combined kidney and bone marrow transplant. Some of the T cells might come from the graft donor. Sequencing used CD4+ T cells from blood (PBMCs), obtained 24 months after the transplant. The CDR3 bases that were read are TGTGCCAGCAGCCAAAACAGTGAAGGAAACATT. As protein: CASSQNSEGNI. The whole CDR3 protein reads CASSQNSEGNIQYF.